This passage covers 10 T cell receptor beta chains from one sample sequenced in a study of blood T cell repertoires in COVID-19 (dated by TCRdb to about 2020). Library generation was performed with the immunoSEQ multiplex PCR assay. This immuneACCESS table, as held by TCRdb, lists in-frame sequences with V and J called but not all clones. Of the missing ones, under half trace to an unresolved V gene in checked studies; the others have no known cause. This sample lists about 69,000 clones; 91% were detected once. Approximately 4.8% of the sample is in the top ten clones. Sequenced sample: peripheral blood. Receptors originate from a woman between 55 and 75 years old with active COVID-19.

In DNA, the CDR3 is TGTGCCAGCTCACCCACAGGGGTATACAATCAGCCCCAGCATTTT. Its protein is CASSPTGVYNQPQHF. The J gene is TRBJ1-5, the V gene TRBV18, with 7 bases matching TRBD1. This CDR3 spans 15 amino acids. Germline-derived CDR1 and CDR2 are KGHSH and LQKENI. Trimming cost V 3 bases and J 3 bases; bases outside gene matches: 5.

V and J are TRBV7-9 and TRBJ2-5; the D is unclear. V was shortened by 1 base and J by 5 bases, with 11 bases between the two germline ends. The CDR3 has 14 residues. CDR1 and CDR2 (germline): SEHNR, FQNEAQ (reference sequence). The CDR3 protein is CASSLDGAVETQYF. For the CDR3, the DNA is TGTGCCAGCAGCTTAGACGGTGCTGTGGAGACCCAGTACTTC.

This sequence joins TRBV6-5 and TRBJ1-6, with D perhaps TRBD1 (6 bases). The CDR3 contains 14 residues. V was pared by 4 bases and J by 5 bases, with 9 bases between. The germline V gene has CDR1 MNHEY and CDR2 SVGAGI. The CDR3 bases are TGTGCCAGCAGTTGGGACACGAATAATTCACCCCTCCACTTT. Protein: CASSWDTNNSPLHF.

This clone appeared once. The chain couples TRBV2 to TRBJ2-7; 11 positions agree with TRBD2. Germline V CDR1 and CDR2: SNHLY, FYNNEI. V trimming: 8 bases; J trimming: 5 bases; junction bases outside the gene matches: 11. The CDR3 spans 15 residues. CDR3 sequence: CASGIRLAGRDEQYF. In DNA form, the CDR3 reads TGTGCCAGCGGAATCAGACTAGCGGGACGGGACGAGCAGTACTTC.

The chain couples TRBV10-1 to TRBJ1-1, with 7 bases matching TRBD1. Germline V gives CDR1 WNHNN, CDR2 SYGVQD (reference sequence). The CDR3 contains 14 residues. V lost 6 bases and J lost 5; bases outside the gene matches: 9. The chain's CDR3 is CASSKGTDFTEAFF. CDR3 nucleotides: TGCGCCAGCAGCAAAGGGACAGACTTTACTGAAGCTTTCTTT.

This clone has only a few counts. V gene TRBV10-1 combines with J gene TRBJ1-5; maybe TRBD1 (6 bases). The CDR3 runs to 14 residues. Germline CDR1 reads WNHNN; CDR2 reads SYGVQD (reference sequence). Trimming stripped 7 bases from V and 0 bases from J, with 10 bases between. CDR3 amino acids: CASKGTYSNQPQHF. As DNA, the CDR3 is TGCGCCAGCAAAGGGACATATAGCAATCAGCCCCAGCATTTT.

The chain links TRBV3-1 (or the pseudogene TRBV3-2) to TRBJ2-7; TRBD2 is a possible D gene (5 bases). Per the germline V gene, CDR1 is LGHDT and CDR2 is YNNKEL (reference sequence). This CDR3 comprises 15 residues. V shed 3 bases and J shed 7 bases, with 19 bases lying between them. CDR3 protein: CASSQERPGIGEQYF. The DNA of the CDR3 is TGTGCCAGCAGCCAGGAACGGCCGGGGATAGGGGAGCAGTACTTC.

The genes are TRBV12-3 or TRBV12-4 and TRBJ2-3; the D is unclear. V lost 3 bases and J 5 bases, leaving 9 bases between the germline ends. The CDR3 spans 13 residues. This chain's CDR3 is CASSFQVVDTQYF. CDR3 coding DNA: TGTGCCAGCAGTTTTCAGGTCGTAGATACGCAGTATTTT.

The V call is TRBV24-1, the J call TRBJ2-3, with 7 bases lining up with TRBD1. This CDR3 has 12 amino acids. V lost 5 bases and J lost 14; bases outside the gene matches: 9. From germline, CDR1 is KGHDR and CDR2 SFDVKD. The CDR3 nucleotides read TGTGCCACCAGTGGGGACAGTATAGCCTGGTATTTT. This encodes CATSGDSIAWYF.

This CDR3 reads CASTGLAGDDEQFF. The CDR3 coding sequence is TGTGCCAGCACGGGACTAGCGGGAGACGATGAGCAGTTCTTC. This sequence joins TRBV2 and TRBJ2-1, with 14 bases lining up with TRBD2. The CDR3 spans 14 residues. The V segment lost 7 bases and the J segment 8 bases; nucleotides outside the gene matches: 4. Per the germline V gene, CDR1 is SNHLY and CDR2 is FYNNEI.